This T cell receptor beta chain was recovered during a study of blood T cell repertoires in COVID-19. Germline V CDR1 and CDR2: LGHNA, YSLEER. The CDR3 runs to 15 residues. J gave up 5 bases and V 0 bases, and 6 bases lay outside the gene matches. Per the study methods: Amplified reference gene primers provided the basis for estimating nucleated cell counts. Data came from immunoSEQ multiplex PCR; TCRdb stores just in-frame clones and leaves some out. V and J calls and clone size are given by that table; D and trimming were obtained from the DNA. The table shows 100,000 or so clones, with about four fifths occurring only once.

Sequenced: peripheral blood. This receptor was obtained from a human donor in a cohort sampled during active COVID-19. The chain combines TRBV4-3 with TRBJ2-7; 8 bases map to TRBD1. CDR3 nucleotides: TGCGCCAGCAGCCAAGATCGGACAGGGTCGAACGAGCAGTACTTC. It specifies CASSQDRTGSNEQYF.